This is a list of T cell receptor beta chains from one sample in a study of T cell responses to AZD1222 COVID-19 vaccine. Assay: immunoSEQ multiplex PCR; the TCRdb copy retains only in-frame clones and omits some. Of tens of thousands of clones listed, 88% are singletons. The sequences come from peripheral blood, collected on day 0 of AZD1222 vaccination. Every receptor here comes from an adult in good health. The CDR3 runs from the conserved cysteine through the conserved F or W. Fields, in order: V gene, J gene, D gene, clone size, CDR3 DNA, CDR3 protein. D genes are given only for firm matches. Not every row has a clone size; where given, it reads once, few, many or a size class.

v_call: TRBV28; j_call: TRBJ2-3; d_call: -; clone_size: -; cdr3_nt: TGTGCCAGCAGTTCTCCACTAGCGGGGACAGGGGGAGATACGCAGTATTTT; cdr3_aa: CASSSPLAGTGGDTQYF
v_call: TRBV15; j_call: TRBJ1-4; d_call: -; clone_size: -; cdr3_nt: TGTGCCACCGCGCCAGGCTTCAATGAAAAACTGTTTTTT; cdr3_aa: CATAPGFNEKLFF
v_call: TRBV18; j_call: TRBJ2-1; d_call: TRBD1; clone_size: -; cdr3_nt: TGTGCCAGCGACCGCGATTCAGGGGGCTATGAGCAGTTCTTC; cdr3_aa: CASDRDSGGYEQFF
v_call: TRBV24-1; j_call: TRBJ2-1; d_call: TRBD1; clone_size: -; cdr3_nt: TGTGCCACCAGTGGCCAGGGGGCGCGAAATGAGCAGTTCTTC; cdr3_aa: CATSGQGARNEQFF
v_call: TRBV4-3; j_call: TRBJ2-7; d_call: -; clone_size: once; cdr3_nt: TGCGCCAGCAGCCAAGATAGTATAGGGGCGGCTCGACCCTACGAGCAGTACTTC; cdr3_aa: CASSQDSIGAARPYEQYF
v_call: TRBV6-4; j_call: TRBJ2-1; d_call: -; clone_size: few; cdr3_nt: TGTGCCAGCAGTGACGGTGCGGTGAGCTCCTACAATGAGCAGTTCTTC; cdr3_aa: CASSDGAVSSYNEQFF
v_call: TRBV6-2/TRBV6-3; j_call: TRBJ2-1; d_call: TRBD2; clone_size: -; cdr3_nt: TGTGCCAGCAGTTATGTGTCTAGCGGGAATGAGCAGTTCTTC; cdr3_aa: CASSYVSSGNEQFF
v_call: TRBV18; j_call: TRBJ2-6; d_call: TRBD2; clone_size: once; cdr3_nt: TGTGCCAGCTCTCCGGGGGGTGCTGGGGCCAACGTCCTGACTTTC; cdr3_aa: CASSPGGAGANVLTF
v_call: TRBV11-2; j_call: TRBJ2-7; d_call: TRBD1; clone_size: -; cdr3_nt: TGTGCCAGCAGCCTAACCGGGACAGGGGACTACGAGCAGTACTTC; cdr3_aa: CASSLTGTGDYEQYF
v_call: TRBV4-1; j_call: TRBJ1-6; d_call: -; clone_size: -; cdr3_nt: TGCGCCAGCAGCCAAGTTTATTGGGTGGGTAATTCACCCCTCCACTTT; cdr3_aa: CASSQVYWVGNSPLHF
v_call: TRBV3-1/TRBV3-2; j_call: TRBJ2-7; d_call: TRBD1; clone_size: -; cdr3_nt: TGTGCCAGCAGCCAAGCGACAGGGGGCGACTACGAGCAGTACTTC; cdr3_aa: CASSQATGGDYEQYF
v_call: TRBV6-2/TRBV6-3; j_call: TRBJ1-1; d_call: -; clone_size: -; cdr3_nt: TGTGCCAGCAGTCGACAGAAGATGAACACTGAAGCTTTCTTT; cdr3_aa: CASSRQKMNTEAFF
v_call: TRBV2; j_call: TRBJ2-3; d_call: -; clone_size: -; cdr3_nt: TGTGCCAGCAGGGTAACCGGGGGCACGGATACGCAGTATTTT; cdr3_aa: CASRVTGGTDTQYF
v_call: TRBV29-1; j_call: TRBJ1-3; d_call: -; clone_size: -; cdr3_nt: TGCAGCGTGAAACAGGCATTCTCTGGAAACACCATATATTTT; cdr3_aa: CSVKQAFSGNTIYF
v_call: TRBV9; j_call: TRBJ1-3; d_call: -; clone_size: -; cdr3_nt: TGTGCCAGCAGCATGGTTGGGGGCTCTGGAAACACCATATATTTT; cdr3_aa: CASSMVGGSGNTIYF
v_call: TRBV7-9; j_call: TRBJ2-1; d_call: -; clone_size: -; cdr3_nt: TGTGCCAGCAGCTTAGTTCGTGCGGTCAGCTACAATGAGCAGTTCTTC; cdr3_aa: CASSLVRAVSYNEQFF
v_call: TRBV27; j_call: TRBJ1-3; d_call: -; clone_size: -; cdr3_nt: TGTGCCAGCAGTTCCCCCCTAGGAAACACCATATATTTT; cdr3_aa: CASSSPLGNTIYF
v_call: TRBV7-8; j_call: TRBJ1-6; d_call: TRBD1; clone_size: -; cdr3_nt: TGTGCCAGCAGCCTTATCGACAGGGGTAATTCACCCCTCCACTTT; cdr3_aa: CASSLIDRGNSPLHF
v_call: TRBV12-3/TRBV12-4; j_call: TRBJ1-2; d_call: TRBD1; clone_size: -; cdr3_nt: TGTGCCAGCAGTTTTGGGACAGTCTACTTC; cdr3_aa: CASSFGTVYF
v_call: TRBV5-1; j_call: TRBJ1-2; d_call: -; clone_size: -; cdr3_nt: TGCGCCAGCAGCTCAGAGGGGGGAGGCTACACCTTC; cdr3_aa: CASSSEGGGYTF
v_call: TRBV10-1; j_call: TRBJ1-5; d_call: -; clone_size: -; cdr3_nt: TGCGCCAGCAGTGAGAACCGTAATCAGCCCCAGCATTTT; cdr3_aa: CASSENRNQPQHF
v_call: TRBV18; j_call: TRBJ2-2; d_call: -; clone_size: -; cdr3_nt: TGTGCCAGCTCAACTACAGGGACCGGGGAGCTGTTTTTT; cdr3_aa: CASSTTGTGELFF
v_call: TRBV6-4; j_call: TRBJ1-6; d_call: TRBD1; clone_size: -; cdr3_nt: TGTGCCAGCAGTGACGGGACAGGGGGCTCACCCCTCCACTTT; cdr3_aa: CASSDGTGGSPLHF
v_call: TRBV4-1; j_call: TRBJ1-5; d_call: -; clone_size: -; cdr3_nt: TGCGCCAGCAGCCAAGATGGGGGGATCGGCAATCAGCCCCAGCATTTT; cdr3_aa: CASSQDGGIGNQPQHF
v_call: TRBV15; j_call: TRBJ1-3; d_call: -; clone_size: -; cdr3_nt: TGTGCCACCAGCAGAGATGCGGGGCCTGGAAACACCATATACTTT; cdr3_aa: CATSRDAGPGNTIYF
v_call: TRBV7-8; j_call: TRBJ1-4; d_call: -; clone_size: -; cdr3_nt: TGTGCCAGCAGCTTAGGATCGTCGCCAGCTAATGAAAAACTGTTTTTT; cdr3_aa: CASSLGSSPANEKLFF
v_call: TRBV12-5; j_call: TRBJ1-4; d_call: TRBD1; clone_size: -; cdr3_nt: TGTGCTAGTGGTCCAGGACAGGGGTCTGCTAATGAAAAACTGTTTTTT; cdr3_aa: CASGPGQGSANEKLFF
v_call: TRBV29-1; j_call: TRBJ2-2; d_call: TRBD1; clone_size: -; cdr3_nt: TGCAGCGCAACCTCCAGGGGGCCGGGCACCGGGGAGCTGTTTTTT; cdr3_aa: CSATSRGPGTGELFF
v_call: TRBV23-1; j_call: TRBJ1-2; d_call: -; clone_size: -; cdr3_nt: TGCGCCAGCACTCCGGATGACAGGCCCTTC; cdr3_aa: CASTPDDRPF
v_call: TRBV7-9; j_call: TRBJ2-4; d_call: TRBD1; clone_size: -; cdr3_nt: TGTGCCAGCAGCTATCCCCCGGGACAGGGAATTATAGCCAAAAACATTCAGTACTTC; cdr3_aa: CASSYPPGQGIIAKNIQYF
v_call: TRBV27; j_call: TRBJ2-1; d_call: -; clone_size: -; cdr3_nt: TGTGCCAGCAAAGGACTTGGGGCTTCGGGTGAGCAGTTCTTC; cdr3_aa: CASKGLGASGEQFF
v_call: TRBV6-2/TRBV6-3; j_call: TRBJ2-2; d_call: TRBD1; clone_size: -; cdr3_nt: TGTGCCAGCAGTCCGGACAGGGTGTCAACCGGGGAGCTGTTTTTT; cdr3_aa: CASSPDRVSTGELFF
v_call: TRBV7-9; j_call: TRBJ2-1; d_call: -; clone_size: -; cdr3_nt: TGTGCCAGCAGCCTTTCAGGGGGAGGCAATGAGCAGTTCTTC; cdr3_aa: CASSLSGGGNEQFF
v_call: TRBV3-1/TRBV3-2; j_call: TRBJ2-3; d_call: -; clone_size: once; cdr3_nt: TGTGCCAGCAGCCAGGGCCCGGGAGCCGCAGATACGCAGTATTTT; cdr3_aa: CASSQGPGAADTQYF
v_call: TRBV28; j_call: TRBJ2-3; d_call: -; clone_size: -; cdr3_nt: TGTGCCAGCAGTCGGACTGATTGGGCAGATACGCAGTATTTT; cdr3_aa: CASSRTDWADTQYF
v_call: TRBV28; j_call: TRBJ1-3; d_call: -; clone_size: -; cdr3_nt: TGTGCCAGCAGTGTAGGGGTTGGAAACACCATATATTTT; cdr3_aa: CASSVGVGNTIYF
v_call: TRBV13; j_call: TRBJ1-5; d_call: -; clone_size: -; cdr3_nt: TGTGCCAGCAGCTTAGGGTTACATAGCAATCAGCCCCAGCATTTT; cdr3_aa: CASSLGLHSNQPQHF
v_call: TRBV12-5; j_call: TRBJ2-7; d_call: -; clone_size: -; cdr3_nt: TGTGCTAGTGGTTTGGGAACCTCCACCAACGAGCAGTACTTC; cdr3_aa: CASGLGTSTNEQYF
v_call: TRBV19; j_call: TRBJ1-5; d_call: -; clone_size: -; cdr3_nt: TGTGCCAGTAGTCCAGGACAGAATAGCAATCAGCCCCAGCATTTT; cdr3_aa: CASSPGQNSNQPQHF
v_call: TRBV2; j_call: TRBJ2-7; d_call: -; clone_size: -; cdr3_nt: TGTGCCAGCAGTGAACAGGGTGTCCTCTACGAGCAGTACTTC; cdr3_aa: CASSEQGVLYEQYF
v_call: TRBV7-6; j_call: TRBJ2-7; d_call: TRBD1; clone_size: -; cdr3_nt: TGTGCCAGCAGCTTAGGGACAGGGCGCTACGAGCAGTACTTC; cdr3_aa: CASSLGTGRYEQYF
v_call: TRBV19; j_call: TRBJ1-3; d_call: -; clone_size: medium-sized; cdr3_nt: TGTGCCAGTAGTATCTTCGCAGGGGACTCTGGAAACACCATATATTTT; cdr3_aa: CASSIFAGDSGNTIYF
v_call: TRBV12-3/TRBV12-4; j_call: TRBJ2-1; d_call: TRBD1; clone_size: -; cdr3_nt: TGTGCCAGCAGCGTCCGGGACAGGCAGTTCTTC; cdr3_aa: CASSVRDRQFF
v_call: TRBV5-1; j_call: TRBJ1-2; d_call: -; clone_size: -; cdr3_nt: TGCGCCAGCAGCTTGGCCGGCGATAACTATGGCTACACCTTC; cdr3_aa: CASSLAGDNYGYTF
v_call: TRBV20-1; j_call: TRBJ1-6; d_call: -; clone_size: few; cdr3_nt: TGCAGTGCTAGTGGCCCGCGGCATTCACCCCTCCACTTT; cdr3_aa: CSASGPRHSPLHF
v_call: TRBV7-2; j_call: TRBJ2-1; d_call: -; clone_size: -; cdr3_nt: TGTGCCAGCACCACAAGGGTGGGAAGCTCCTACAATGAGCAGTTCTTC; cdr3_aa: CASTTRVGSSYNEQFF
v_call: TRBV24-1; j_call: TRBJ2-5; d_call: -; clone_size: -; cdr3_nt: TGTGCCACCAGTGCTCTCGATGGGGGAAGAAAGACCCAGTACTTC; cdr3_aa: CATSALDGGRKTQYF
v_call: TRBV4-3; j_call: TRBJ1-1; d_call: -; clone_size: -; cdr3_nt: TGCGCCAGCAGCCAAGCCCAAATTAGTGGCACTGAAGCTTTCTTT; cdr3_aa: CASSQAQISGTEAFF
v_call: TRBV5-1; j_call: TRBJ2-1; d_call: -; clone_size: -; cdr3_nt: TGCGCCAGCAGCTTGATAGGCGTCTACAATGAGCAGTTCTTC; cdr3_aa: CASSLIGVYNEQFF
v_call: TRBV6-1; j_call: TRBJ2-7; d_call: -; clone_size: -; cdr3_nt: TGTGCCAGCAGTGAAACGGCAGGGAACCCCTACGAGCAGTACTTC; cdr3_aa: CASSETAGNPYEQYF
v_call: TRBV25-1; j_call: TRBJ1-1; d_call: -; clone_size: -; cdr3_nt: TGTGCCAGCACCCCCATGGGGAGTCGCACTGAAGCTTTCTTT; cdr3_aa: CASTPMGSRTEAFF
v_call: TRBV7-2; j_call: TRBJ2-5; d_call: TRBD2; clone_size: -; cdr3_nt: TGTGCCAGCAGCTTAAGTAGCGGGTCCCAAGAGACCCAGTACTTC; cdr3_aa: CASSLSSGSQETQYF
v_call: TRBV27; j_call: TRBJ2-2; d_call: -; clone_size: -; cdr3_nt: TGTGCCAGCAGTTCAGAACTGGGGGAAAGGGCCGGGGAGCTGTTTTTT; cdr3_aa: CASSSELGERAGELFF
v_call: TRBV7-9; j_call: TRBJ1-1; d_call: TRBD1; clone_size: -; cdr3_nt: TGTGCCAGCAGCCTAGACAGGGGCACTGAAGCTTTCTTT; cdr3_aa: CASSLDRGTEAFF
v_call: TRBV11-2; j_call: TRBJ2-1; d_call: TRBD2; clone_size: -; cdr3_nt: TGTGCCAGCAGCGCGACTAGCGGGACCAACAATGAGCAGTTCTTC; cdr3_aa: CASSATSGTNNEQFF